These 27 T cell receptor beta chains share one sample of origin, sequenced in a study of T cells after yellow fever vaccination. One entry per CDR3 protein results from TCRdb running MiXCR on the 5' RACE reads. The sample has roughly 120,000 distinct CDR3 sequences, roughly 7.9% seen once; the top ten hold around 2.6%. The sequencing used CD4+ T cells sorted from PBMCs, collected about 41 days after the first yellow fever vaccination. The receptors come from a man aged 18 to 30 who received the YFV17D yellow fever vaccine.

This clonotype has at least ten counts. CDR3 coding DNA: TGTGCCAGCAGCCCTTCGACAGGGTTTAGCAATCAGCCCCAGCATTTT. Translated, it gives CASSPSTGFSNQPQHF. The chain employs TRBV7-2 and TRBJ1-5, with TRBD1 matching over 7 bases. Trimming took 5 bases from V and 0 from J; bases not matched to a gene: 7. From germline, CDR1 is SGHTA and CDR2 FQGNSA. This CDR3 has 16 amino acids.

Many counts were recorded for this clonotype. V gene TRBV27 combines with J gene TRBJ1-6, with 8 bases identical to TRBD1. This CDR3 region has 19 residues. J gave up 3 bases and V 1 base, and 11 bases lay outside the gene matches. The germline V gene encodes CDR1 MNHEY and CDR2 SMNVEV (reference sequence). CDR3 nucleotides: TGTGCCAGCAGTTTATTGGGCAGGGGGCGTCCAAACTATAATTCACCCCTCCACTTT. Its translation is CASSLLGRGRPNYNSPLHF.

In this sample, this clonotype turned up many times. This chain uses TRBV11-2 with TRBJ2-3; D perhaps matches TRBD2 (5 bases). Germline assignment: CDR1 SGHAT and CDR2 FQNNGV. The V gene lost 3 bases and the J gene lost 3 bases, with 16 bases spanning the gap. CDR3 size: 16 residues. The CDR3 sequence: CASSFRGPTRTDTQYF. The CDR3 bases are TGTGCCAGCAGCTTCCGCGGGCCTACGAGAACAGATACGCAGTATTTT.

This clonotype was observed at least ten times. J is TRBJ1-1 and V is TRBV3-1, with D possibly TRBD1 on 6 matching bases. CDR3 length: 13 amino acids. CDR1 LGHDT and CDR2 YNNKEL come from the germline V gene (reference sequence). V lost 5 bases and J lost 10, with 17 bases in between. CDR3 in DNA: TGTGCCAGCAGCGAATTCCTTTGGGGGCGAGCTTTCTTT. Protein: CASSEFLWGRAFF.

This clonotype was counted many times. The rearrangement links TRBV29-1 to TRBJ2-2; 8 bases map to TRBD1. The length of the CDR3 is 13 residues. Germline lookup yields CDR1 SQVTM and CDR2 ANQGSEA. V lost 6 bases to trimming and J lost 1 base; unmatched junction nucleotides: 1. CDR3 DNA: TGCAGCGTCGGACAGGGGAACACCGGGGAGCTGTTTTTT. This codes for CSVGQGNTGELFF.

This clonotype has ten or more counts. This chain links TRBV5-6 with TRBJ2-7, with 8 positions matching TRBD2. The CDR3 has 14 residues. CDR1 is SGHDT, CDR2 YYEEEE, per germline. Trimming took 4 bases from V and 4 from J; bases not matched to a gene: 7. CDR3 in amino acids: CASSPYSGVYEQYV. For the CDR3, the DNA is TGTGCCAGCAGCCCTTATAGCGGGGTGTACGAGCAGTACGTC.

This clonotype was seen repeatedly, ten times or more. The chain combines TRBV6-5 with TRBJ1-2; TRBD1 is a possible D gene (5 bases). The germline V gene encodes CDR1 MNHEY and CDR2 SVGAGI. The V end lost 6 bases, the J end lost 4 bases, and 18 bases lay between the germline ends. The CDR3 extends over 15 amino acids. In DNA, the CDR3 is TGTGCCAGCAGCTTAAGGACATCTGGGGGCTATGGCTACACCTTC. Residues: CASSLRTSGGYGYTF.

This clonotype was counted ten times or more. This chain links TRBV2 with TRBJ2-4; a weak D match, TRBD1 (6 bases). With 3 bases removed from V and 6 bases from J, the gap between germline ends came to 6 bases. The CDR3 runs 12 residues. Germline CDR1 SNHLY, CDR2 FYNNEI. CDR3 region: CASSEDRNIQYF. The CDR3 nucleotides are TGTGCCAGCAGTGAGGACAGAAACATTCAGTACTTC.

This clonotype was seen many times. In DNA, the CDR3 is TGCAGTGCTAAGGCCGGGACAGGGGGCGGAAGCAATCAGCCCCAGCATTTT. It encodes CSAKAGTGGGSNQPQHF. The rearrangement links TRBV20-1 to TRBJ1-5, with 12 bases that match TRBD1. Trimming removed 4 bases from V and 1 base from J; junction bases left unmatched: 8. Germline lookup yields CDR1 DFQATT and CDR2 SNEGSKA (reference sequence). The CDR3 extends over 17 amino acids.

Points on this clonotype: A much larger clone differs by one base, so this may be a read error. The J gene is TRBJ1-2, the V gene TRBV10-3; D is unclear. Trimming removed 6 bases from V and 9 bases from J, with 20 bases in between. The CDR3 is made up of 14 amino acids. In germline, CDR1 is ENHRY, CDR2 SYGVKD. CDR3 bases: TGTGCCATCAGAAGCACAGTAAACGACGGTAGCTACACCTTC. Translation: CAIRSTVNDGSYTF.

Concerning this clonotype: This may stem from a read error, because a much larger clone lies one nucleotide away. The CDR3 here is CASDGGIDTQYF. The CDR3 DNA reads TGTGCCAGCGATGGGGGAATAGATACGCAGTATTTT. The chain carries TRBV7-2 and TRBJ2-3; D tentatively fits TRBD1 or TRBD2 (5 bases each). The CDR3 is 12 amino acids. Between the trimmed V and J ends, which lost 8 bases and 5 bases, there was a span of 11 bases. The germline gives CDR1 SGHTA, CDR2 FQGNSA. Full variable domain (outside the CDR3, taken from reference TRBV7-2 and TRBJ2-3): GAGVSQSPSNKVTEKGKDVELRCDPISGHTALYWYRQSLGQGLEFLIYFQGNSAPDKSGLPSDRFSAERTGGSVSTLTIQRTQQEDSAVYLCASDGGIDTQYFGPGTRLTVL.

This clonotype was seen many times. The chain combines TRBV10-3 with TRBJ2-1; 11 positions agree with TRBD2. J gave up 4 bases and V 6 bases, and 2 bases lay outside the gene matches. Germline assignment: CDR1 ENHRY and CDR2 SYGVKD. The CDR3 runs to 14 residues. The CDR3 protein is CAISTSGGYNEQFF. CDR3 DNA sequence: TGTGCCATCAGCACTAGCGGGGGTTACAATGAGCAGTTCTTC.

This clonotype was seen at least ten times. V gene TRBV10-3 combines with J gene TRBJ1-2; D possibly corresponds to TRBD1 (5 bases). V lost 7 bases, J lost 2 bases, and 14 bases lay in between. Looked up from germline, CDR1 is ENHRY and CDR2 is SYGVKD. The CDR3 length is 14 residues. CDR3 residues: CAITPRGGNYGYTF. The CDR3 nucleotides read TGTGCCATCACTCCAAGGGGAGGGAACTATGGCTACACCTTC.

This clonotype was seen at least ten times. The rearrangement uses TRBV12-3 or TRBV12-4 and TRBJ1-5, with TRBD1 as a possible D gene (6 bases). Trimming removed 5 bases from V and 4 bases from J, with 12 bases in between. CDR3 length: 14 residues. The CDR3 DNA follows: TGTGCCAGCAGTCCCCTTGACAGGAATCAGCCCCAGCATTTT. Its protein is CASSPLDRNQPQHF.

This clonotype showed up many times. The CDR3 nucleotides read TGCGCCAGCAGCTCCGGGGAGTCAGCCTATGGCTACACCTTC. This sequence encodes CASSSGESAYGYTF. The chain links TRBV5-1 to TRBJ1-2; no firm D call. Trimming took 3 bases from V and 4 from J, leaving 13 bases between them. This CDR3 spans 14 amino acids. Germline CDR1 and CDR2: SGHRS and YFSETQ.

This chain uses TRBV24-1 with TRBJ2-1; 7 bases match TRBD1. V trimming: 3 bases; J trimming: 2 bases; junction bases outside the gene matches: 6. The CDR3 sequence is 16 residues long. CDR1 KGHDR and CDR2 SFDVKD come from the germline V gene. DNA of the CDR3: TGTGCCACCAGTGATCATGCAGGGGGTGCCTACAATGAGCAGTTCTTC. It translates to CATSDHAGGAYNEQFF.

This clonotype was counted ten times or more. This sequence joins TRBV5-1 and TRBJ2-6, with D possibly TRBD1 on 5 matching bases. Trimming removed 4 bases from V and 0 bases from J, with 20 bases in between. Germline V gives CDR1 SGHRS, CDR2 YFSETQ. The CDR3 covers 19 residues. The CDR3 spells CASSIRQHPTLSGANVLTF. The DNA for the CDR3 is TGCGCCAGCAGCATAAGACAGCACCCAACCCTCTCTGGGGCCAACGTCCTGACTTTC.

This clonotype was seen at least ten times. J is TRBJ2-3 and V is TRBV7-6, with D perhaps matching TRBD2 (6 bases). Germline V gene data show CDR1 as SGHVS and CDR2 as FNYEAQ. The length of the CDR3 is 16 residues. Trimming took 5 bases from V and 4 from J, leaving 19 bases between them. The CDR3 spells CASSNLGGVSADTQYF. The CDR3, as DNA: TGTGCCAGCAGCAACCTAGGCGGGGTTTCCGCAGATACGCAGTATTTT. The full variable domain, rest sourced from reference TRBV7-6 and TRBJ2-3, is GAGVSQSPRYKVTKRGQDVALRCDPISGHVSLYWYRQALGQGPEFLTYFNYEAQQDKSGLPNDRFSAERPEGSISTLTIQRTEQRDSAMYRCASSNLGGVSADTQYFGPGTRLTVL.

This clonotype was seen repeatedly, ten times or more. V is TRBV10-3 and J is TRBJ2-5, with unresolved D. From germline, CDR1 is ENHRY and CDR2 SYGVKD. This CDR3 comprises 14 residues. The V gene lost 0 bases and the J gene lost 1 base, with 6 bases spanning the gap. The CDR3 loop is CAISESNSQETQYF. CDR3 in DNA: TGTGCCATCAGTGAGTCGAACAGCCAAGAGACCCAGTACTTC.

This clonotype was counted at least ten times. J is TRBJ1-6 and V is TRBV6-5; the D is unclear. The CDR3 length is 16 residues. Trimming cost V 0 bases and J 3 bases, with 9 bases left between them. The germline gives CDR1 MNHEY, CDR2 SVGAGI. CDR3: CASSYSAGRYNSPLHF. CDR3 nucleotides: TGTGCCAGCAGTTACTCGGCAGGTCGCTATAATTCACCCCTCCACTTT.

Ten or more counts support this clonotype. The rearrangement links TRBV5-1 to TRBJ1-4; D ambiguous. Trimming removed 2 bases from V and 2 bases from J, with 13 bases in between. The V gene's germline CDR1 is SGHRS and CDR2 YFSETQ. This CDR3 has 16 amino acids. The DNA of the CDR3 is TGCGCCAGCAGCTTACCCCAAGGGAGGACTAATGAAAAACTGTTTTTT. Translation gives CASSLPQGRTNEKLFF.

This clonotype was seen repeatedly, ten times or more. CDR3 sequence (DNA): TGTGCCAGCAGCCTACAGCTTGACGACCCTCGTGCTTTCTTT. Translating gives CASSLQLDDPRAFF. The rearrangement uses TRBV7-2 and TRBJ1-1; D unclear. The V and J ends lost 5 bases and 11 bases respectively, with 21 bases between them. The germline gives CDR1 SGHTA, CDR2 FQGNSA. The CDR3 spans 14 residues.

On this clonotype: This CDR3 fails to terminate in the conserved phenylalanine or tryptophan, so it likely reflects a read error. This chain links TRBV7-8 with TRBJ1-2, with 9 bases matching TRBD1. The CDR3 has 14 amino acids. Germline V gene lookup returns CDR1 SGHVS and CDR2 FQNEAQ. V gave up 1 base and J gave up 5 bases; unmatched junction bases: 2. CDR3 bases: TGTGCCAGCAGCTTAGACGGGACAGGGTATGGCTACACCATC. Its protein is CASSLDGTGYGYTI.

This clonotype has just a few counts. This sequence joins TRBV29-1 and TRBJ2-5, with a weak D call TRBD1 (5 bases). Between the trimmed V and J ends, which lost 4 bases and 4 bases, there was a span of 10 bases. The CDR3 length is 12 residues. Germline CDR1 and CDR2: SQVTM and ANQGSEA. In DNA form, the CDR3 reads TGCAGCGTTGCACAGGCTGGAGAGACCCAGTACTTC. It encodes CSVAQAGETQYF.

On this clonotype itself: This may be a read error, as it is one base from a much larger clone. V usage is TRBV12-3 or TRBV12-4 and J usage is TRBJ2-5; TRBD2 agrees at 9 bases. The CDR3 runs to 16 residues. Unmatched junction bases numbered 12, after V lost 3 bases and J lost 7 bases. The CDR3 here is CASSLRAGGCLRTQYF. The DNA of the CDR3 is TGTGCCAGCAGTTTGAGAGCGGGGGGCTGCCTCAGGACCCAGTACTTC.

This clonotype was recorded at least ten times. This chain links TRBV27 with TRBJ1-2; D unclear. Germline values: CDR1 MNHEY, CDR2 SMNVEV (reference sequence). This CDR3 is 15 amino acids long. Trimming stripped 2 bases from V and 2 bases from J, with 12 bases between. CDR3 nucleotide sequence: TGTGCCAGCAGTTTAAGGGCCGGAAGCAACTATGGCTACACCTTC. Its translation is CASSLRAGSNYGYTF.

This clonotype was counted only a few times. This chain links TRBV5-1 with TRBJ2-1, with TRBD2 matching over 11 bases. Germline V CDR1 and CDR2: SGHRS, YFSETQ. The CDR3 consists of 16 residues. The V gene end was trimmed by 2 bases and the J gene end by 1 base; junction bases not matched to a gene: 2. The CDR3 loop reads CASSFSSGGSYNEQFF. CDR3 DNA sequence: TGCGCCAGCAGCTTCTCTAGCGGGGGGTCCTACAATGAGCAGTTCTTC.